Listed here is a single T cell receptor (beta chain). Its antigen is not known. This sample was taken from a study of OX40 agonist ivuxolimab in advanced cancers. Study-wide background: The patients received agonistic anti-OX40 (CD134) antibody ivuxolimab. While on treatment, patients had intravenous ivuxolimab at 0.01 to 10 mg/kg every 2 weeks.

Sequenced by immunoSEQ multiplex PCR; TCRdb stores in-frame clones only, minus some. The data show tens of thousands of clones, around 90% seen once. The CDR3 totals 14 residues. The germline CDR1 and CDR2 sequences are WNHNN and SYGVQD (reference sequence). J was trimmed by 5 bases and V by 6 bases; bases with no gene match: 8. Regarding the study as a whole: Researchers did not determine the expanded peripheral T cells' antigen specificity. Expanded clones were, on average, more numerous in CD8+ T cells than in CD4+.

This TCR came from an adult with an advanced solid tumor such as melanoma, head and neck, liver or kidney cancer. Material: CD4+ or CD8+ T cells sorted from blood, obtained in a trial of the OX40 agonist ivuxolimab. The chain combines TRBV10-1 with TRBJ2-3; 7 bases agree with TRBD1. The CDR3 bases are TGCGCCAGCAGCCCACAGGGGTGGGAAGATACGCAGTATTTT. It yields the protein CASSPQGWEDTQYF.